This TCR beta chain is from a study of neurological immune-mediated disorders. Study background: Multiple sclerosis patients (n of about 35) included around 30 with relapsing-remitting and 3 with secondary progressive disease. Findings and caveats of the study: Expansion of TCR clones was greatest in HTLV-1-associated myelopathy and smallest in multiple sclerosis, where it fell below that of healthy controls.

The cDNA was synthesized by means of template-switch 5'RACE, which was carried out with 10-nucleotide random UMIs. From the 5' RACE reads, TCRdb called clonotypes with MiXCR, one entry per CDR3 protein. The sample lists 110,000 or so distinct CDR3 sequences, roughly 3.2% occurring once. This CDR3 region has 18 residues. Germline CDR1 SGHRS, CDR2 YFSETQ. The V end was cut by 0 bases, the J end by 7 bases, with 23 bases between. This clonotype was recorded many times. As yet, its antigen is unknown. The V and J genes are TRBV5-1 and TRBJ2-1; D is perhaps TRBD1 or TRBD2 (5 bases each). Sequenced material: PBMCs. This TCR derives from a woman aged 30 to 39 with multiple sclerosis. CDR3 sequence reads: CASSLASGTYGILNEQFF. The CDR3 DNA reads as TGCGCCAGCAGCTTGGCCTCCGGGACGTACGGGATACTGAATGAGCAGTTCTTC.